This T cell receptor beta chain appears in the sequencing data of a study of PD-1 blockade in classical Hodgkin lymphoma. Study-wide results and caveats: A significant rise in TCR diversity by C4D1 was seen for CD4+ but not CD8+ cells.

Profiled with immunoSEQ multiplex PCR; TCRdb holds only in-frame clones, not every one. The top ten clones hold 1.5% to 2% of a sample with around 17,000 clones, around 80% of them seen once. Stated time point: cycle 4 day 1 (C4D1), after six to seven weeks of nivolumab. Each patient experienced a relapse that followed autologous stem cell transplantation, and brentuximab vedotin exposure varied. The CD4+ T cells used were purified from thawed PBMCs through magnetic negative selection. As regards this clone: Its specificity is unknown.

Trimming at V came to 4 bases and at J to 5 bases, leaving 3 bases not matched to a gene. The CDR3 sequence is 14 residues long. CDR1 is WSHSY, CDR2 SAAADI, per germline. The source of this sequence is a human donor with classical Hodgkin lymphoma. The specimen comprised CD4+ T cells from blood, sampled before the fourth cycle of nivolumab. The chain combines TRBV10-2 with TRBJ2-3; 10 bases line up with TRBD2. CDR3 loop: CASSATSGIDTQYF. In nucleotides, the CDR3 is TGCGCCAGCAGTGCTACTAGCGGGATAGATACGCAGTATTTT.